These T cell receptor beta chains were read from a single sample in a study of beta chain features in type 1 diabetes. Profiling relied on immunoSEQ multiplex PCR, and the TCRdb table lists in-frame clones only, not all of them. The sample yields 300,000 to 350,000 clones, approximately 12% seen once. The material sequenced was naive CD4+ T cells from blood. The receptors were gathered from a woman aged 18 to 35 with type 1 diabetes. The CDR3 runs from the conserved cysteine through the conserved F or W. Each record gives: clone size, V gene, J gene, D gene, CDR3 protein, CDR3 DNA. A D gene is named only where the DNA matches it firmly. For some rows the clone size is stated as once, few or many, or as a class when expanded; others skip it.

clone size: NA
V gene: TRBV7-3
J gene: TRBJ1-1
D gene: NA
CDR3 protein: CASSLTGAEPEAFF
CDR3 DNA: TGTGCCAGCAGCTTAACAGGGGCCGAACCTGAAGCTTTCTTT

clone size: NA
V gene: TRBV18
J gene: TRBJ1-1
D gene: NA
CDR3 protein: CASSPQWLAAEAFF
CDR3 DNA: TGTGCCAGCTCACCACAGTGGCTCGCGGCTGAAGCTTTCTTT

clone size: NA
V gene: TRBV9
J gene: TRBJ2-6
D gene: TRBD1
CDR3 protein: CASSVVWDRGPLSGANVLTF
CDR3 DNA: TGTGCCAGCAGCGTAGTTTGGGACAGGGGACCGCTGTCTGGGGCCAACGTCCTGACTTTC

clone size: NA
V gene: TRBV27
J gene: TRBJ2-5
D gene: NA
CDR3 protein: CASSLLGVRLETQYF
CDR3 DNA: TGTGCCAGCAGTTTGTTGGGCGTAAGATTAGAGACCCAGTACTTC

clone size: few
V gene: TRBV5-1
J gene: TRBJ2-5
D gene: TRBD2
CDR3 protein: CASCAGTSGQETQYF
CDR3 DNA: TGCGCCAGCTGTGCCGGGACTAGCGGCCAAGAGACCCAGTACTTC

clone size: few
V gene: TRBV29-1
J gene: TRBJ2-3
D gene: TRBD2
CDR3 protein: CSVGGYTDTQYF
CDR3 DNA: TGCAGCGTCGGGGGGTACACAGATACGCAGTATTTT

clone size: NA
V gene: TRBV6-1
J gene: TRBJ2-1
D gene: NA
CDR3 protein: CASSSSGSSYNEQFF
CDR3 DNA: TGTGCCAGCAGTTCAAGCGGTAGCTCCTACAATGAGCAGTTCTTC

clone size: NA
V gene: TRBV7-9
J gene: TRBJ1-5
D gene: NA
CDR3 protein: CASSPGRERGNQPQHF
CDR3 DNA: TGTGCCAGCAGCCCGGGTCGGGAGAGGGGCAATCAGCCCCAGCATTTT

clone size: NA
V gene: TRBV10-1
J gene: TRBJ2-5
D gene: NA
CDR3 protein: CASSDVSGETQYF
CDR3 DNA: TGCGCCAGCAGTGACGTTAGTGGAGAGACCCAGTACTTC

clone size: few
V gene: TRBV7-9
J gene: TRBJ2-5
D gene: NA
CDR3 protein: CASSLWGREETQYF
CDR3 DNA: TGTGCCAGCAGCTTATGGGGCAGAGAAGAGACCCAGTACTTC

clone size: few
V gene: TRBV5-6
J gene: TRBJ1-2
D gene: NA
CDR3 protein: CASSFDRYGYTF
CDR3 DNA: TGTGCCAGCAGCTTTGACAGATATGGCTACACCTTC

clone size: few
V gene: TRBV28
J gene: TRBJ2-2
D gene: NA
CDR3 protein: CASSSSASGSIGELFF
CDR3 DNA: NA

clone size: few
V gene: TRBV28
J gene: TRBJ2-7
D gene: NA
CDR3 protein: CASRLLLVSEQYF
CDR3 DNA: TGTGCCAGCAGGCTCCTACTAGTATCCGAGCAGTACTTC

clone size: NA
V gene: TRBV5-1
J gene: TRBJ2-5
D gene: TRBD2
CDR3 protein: CASSVGRTYQETQYF
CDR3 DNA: TGCGCCAGCAGCGTCGGGAGGACGTACCAAGAGACCCAGTACTTC

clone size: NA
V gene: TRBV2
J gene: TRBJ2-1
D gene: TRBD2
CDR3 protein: CASSARLAEAYNEQFF
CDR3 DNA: TGTGCCAGCAGTGCGAGACTAGCAGAGGCCTACAATGAGCAGTTCTTC

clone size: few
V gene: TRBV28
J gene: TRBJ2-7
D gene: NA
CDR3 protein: CASSQGAARDSYEQYF
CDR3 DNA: TGTGCCAGCAGTCAAGGAGCAGCCCGGGACTCCTACGAGCAGTACTTC

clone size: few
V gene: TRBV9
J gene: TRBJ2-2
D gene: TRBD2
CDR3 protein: CASSPRGVTNTGELFF
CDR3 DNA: TGTGCCAGCAGCCCCCGGGGGGTGACGAACACCGGGGAGCTGTTTTTT

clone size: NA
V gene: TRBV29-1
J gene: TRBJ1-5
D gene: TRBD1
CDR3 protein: CSVADRGRNQPQHF
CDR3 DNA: TGCAGCGTTGCCGACAGGGGTCGGAATCAGCCCCAGCATTTT

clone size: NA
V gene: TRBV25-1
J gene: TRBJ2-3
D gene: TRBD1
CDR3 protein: CASSYFGTGRADTQYF
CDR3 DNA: TGTGCCAGCAGTTATTTTGGGACAGGGAGGGCAGATACGCAGTATTTT

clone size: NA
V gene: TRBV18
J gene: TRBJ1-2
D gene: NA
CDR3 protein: CASSPEGWEGDYGYTF
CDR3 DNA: TGTGCCAGCTCACCAGAGGGATGGGAGGGAGACTATGGCTACACCTTC

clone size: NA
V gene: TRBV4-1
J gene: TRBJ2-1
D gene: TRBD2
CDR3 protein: CASSPARGAGAYNEQFF
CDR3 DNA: TGCGCCAGCAGCCCTGCTCGGGGTGCGGGGGCCTACAATGAGCAGTTCTTC

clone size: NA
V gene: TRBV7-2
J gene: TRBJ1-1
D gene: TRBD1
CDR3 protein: CASSAQTGVNTEAFF
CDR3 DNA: TGTGCCAGCAGCGCACAGACAGGGGTGAACACTGAAGCTTTCTTT

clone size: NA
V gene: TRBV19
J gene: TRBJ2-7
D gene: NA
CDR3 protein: CASSQTESSYEQYF
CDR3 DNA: TGTGCCAGTAGTCAGACAGAGAGCTCCTACGAGCAGTACTTC

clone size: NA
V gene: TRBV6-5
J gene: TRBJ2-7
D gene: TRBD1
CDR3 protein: CASSWDRAREQYF
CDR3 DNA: TGTGCCAGCAGTTGGGACAGGGCACGGGAGCAGTACTTC

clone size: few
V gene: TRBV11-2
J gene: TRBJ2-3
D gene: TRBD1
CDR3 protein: CASSIGTERTDTQYF
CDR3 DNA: TGTGCCAGCAGCATAGGGACAGAACGCACAGATACGCAGTATTTT

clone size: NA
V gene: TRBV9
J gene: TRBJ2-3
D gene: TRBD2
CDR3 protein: CASSPREGTPTDTQYF
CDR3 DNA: TGTGCCAGCAGCCCCCGGGAGGGGACCCCCACAGATACGCAGTATTTT

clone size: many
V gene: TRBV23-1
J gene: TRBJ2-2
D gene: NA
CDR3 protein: CASTQILGELFF
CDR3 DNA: TGCGCCAGCACGCAGATTCTCGGGGAGCTGTTTTTT

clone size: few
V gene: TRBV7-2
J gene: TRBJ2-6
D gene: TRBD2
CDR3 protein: CASSAVGGAGANVLTF
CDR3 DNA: TGTGCCAGCAGCGCCGTGGGGGGGGCTGGGGCCAACGTCCTGACTTTC

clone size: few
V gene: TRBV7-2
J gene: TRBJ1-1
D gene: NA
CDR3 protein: CASSFHRATEAFF
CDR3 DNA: TGTGCCAGCAGCTTCCACAGGGCAACTGAAGCTTTCTTT

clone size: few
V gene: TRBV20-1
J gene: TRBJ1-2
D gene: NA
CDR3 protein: CSALDSYGYTF
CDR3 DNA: TGCAGTGCTCTCGACAGCTATGGCTACACCTTC

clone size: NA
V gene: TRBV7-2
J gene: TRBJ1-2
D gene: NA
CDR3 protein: CASSLGTLTAVYGYTF
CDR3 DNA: TGTGCCAGCAGCTTAGGGACACTTACGGCTGTGTATGGCTACACCTTC

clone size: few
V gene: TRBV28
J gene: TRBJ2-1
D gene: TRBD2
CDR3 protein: CASSYLAGGYNEQFF
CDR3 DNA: TGTGCCAGCAGTTATCTAGCGGGAGGGTACAATGAGCAGTTCTTC

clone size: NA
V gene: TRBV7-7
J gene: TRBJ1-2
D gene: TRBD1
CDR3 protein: CASSPGTERDGYTF
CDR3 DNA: TGTGCCAGCAGCCCCGGGACAGAAAGAGATGGCTACACCTTC

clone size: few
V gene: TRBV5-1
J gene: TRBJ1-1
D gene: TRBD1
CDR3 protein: CASSSGWTGTNTEAFF
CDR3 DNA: TGCGCCAGCAGCTCGGGGTGGACAGGGACGAACACTGAAGCTTTCTTT

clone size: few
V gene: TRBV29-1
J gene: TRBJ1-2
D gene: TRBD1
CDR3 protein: CSVGDRVEGYTF
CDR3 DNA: TGCAGCGTAGGGGACAGGGTAGAAGGCTACACCTTC

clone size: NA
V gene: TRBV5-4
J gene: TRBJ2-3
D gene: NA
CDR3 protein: CASSPGSSDTQYF
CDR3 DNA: TGTGCCAGCAGCCCGGGGTCCTCGGATACGCAGTATTTT

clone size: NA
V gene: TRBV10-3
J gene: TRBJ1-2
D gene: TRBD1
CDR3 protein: CAISFDRAYGYTF
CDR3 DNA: TGTGCCATCAGTTTTGACAGGGCCTATGGCTACACCTTC

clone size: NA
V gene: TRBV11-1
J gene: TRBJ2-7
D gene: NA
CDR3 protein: CASRQESYEQYF
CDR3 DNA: TGTGCCAGCCGACAGGAATCCTACGAGCAGTACTTC

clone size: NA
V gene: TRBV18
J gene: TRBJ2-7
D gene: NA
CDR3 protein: CASSQLSDYEQYF
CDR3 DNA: TGTGCCAGCTCGCAATTATCAGACTACGAGCAGTACTTC

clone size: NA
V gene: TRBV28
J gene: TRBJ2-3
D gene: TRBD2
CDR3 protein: CAIGTSGSTDTQYF
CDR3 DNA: TGTGCCATCGGGACTAGCGGAAGCACAGATACGCAGTATTTT

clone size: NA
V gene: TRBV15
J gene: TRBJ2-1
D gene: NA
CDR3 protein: CATSRDDSYNEQFF
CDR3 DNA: TGTGCCACCAGCAGAGATGACAGCTACAATGAGCAGTTCTTC

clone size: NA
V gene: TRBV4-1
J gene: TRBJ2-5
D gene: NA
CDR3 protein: CASSHPGQKETQYF
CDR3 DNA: TGCGCCAGCAGCCACCCCGGACAGAAAGAGACCCAGTACTTC

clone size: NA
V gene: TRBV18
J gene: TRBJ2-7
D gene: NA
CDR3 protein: CASSPSVWGRRGEQYF
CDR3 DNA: TGTGCCAGCTCACCAAGCGTGTGGGGGAGGCGAGGCGAGCAGTACTTC

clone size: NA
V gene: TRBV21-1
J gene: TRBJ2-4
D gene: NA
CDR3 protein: CASSPKGDGGGIQYF
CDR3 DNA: TGTGCCAGCAGCCCGAAGGGGGACGGAGGTGGCATTCAGTACTTC

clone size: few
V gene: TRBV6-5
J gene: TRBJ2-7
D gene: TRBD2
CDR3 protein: CASSLRGGGTYEQYF
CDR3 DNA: TGTGCCAGCAGTTTACGTGGGGGAGGGACCTACGAGCAGTACTTC

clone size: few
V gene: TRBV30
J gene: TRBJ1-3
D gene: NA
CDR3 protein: CAWSPHSLGNTIYF
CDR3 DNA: TGTGCCTGGAGTCCCCACTCTCTTGGAAACACCATATATTTT

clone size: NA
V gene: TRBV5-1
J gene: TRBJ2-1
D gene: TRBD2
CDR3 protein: CASSWTSGTYNEQFF
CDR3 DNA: TGCGCCAGCAGCTGGACTAGCGGGACCTACAATGAGCAGTTCTTC

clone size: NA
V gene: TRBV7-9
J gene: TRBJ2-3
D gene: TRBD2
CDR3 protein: CASSSYGTSGSSTDTQYF
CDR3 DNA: TGTGCCAGCAGCTCCTACGGGACTAGCGGATCTAGCACAGATACGCAGTATTTT

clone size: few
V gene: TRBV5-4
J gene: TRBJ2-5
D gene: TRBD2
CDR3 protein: CASSSPWGEGETQYF
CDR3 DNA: TGTGCCAGCAGCTCCCCCTGGGGGGAGGGGGAGACCCAGTACTTC

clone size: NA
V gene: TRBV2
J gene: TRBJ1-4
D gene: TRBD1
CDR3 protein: CATGTGQNEKLFF
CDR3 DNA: TGTGCCACAGGGACAGGCCAGAATGAAAAACTGTTTTTT

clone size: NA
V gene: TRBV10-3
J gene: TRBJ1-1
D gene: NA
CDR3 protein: CAIEPRENTEAFF
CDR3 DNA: TGTGCCATCGAGCCACGGGAGAACACTGAAGCTTTCTTT

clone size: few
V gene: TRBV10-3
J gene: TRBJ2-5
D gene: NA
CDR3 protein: CAISAGALETQYF
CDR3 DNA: TGTGCCATCTCGGCAGGGGCGCTCGAGACCCAGTACTTC

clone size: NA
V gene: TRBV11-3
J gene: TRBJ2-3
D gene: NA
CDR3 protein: CASSLGRTRSPADTQYF
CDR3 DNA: TGTGCCAGCAGCTTAGGACGGACACGTTCACCCGCAGATACGCAGTATTTT

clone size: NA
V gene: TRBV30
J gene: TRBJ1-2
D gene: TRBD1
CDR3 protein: CAWSGTGSFCSF
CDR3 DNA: TGTGCCTGGAGTGGGACAGGGTCGTTTTGTTCATTC

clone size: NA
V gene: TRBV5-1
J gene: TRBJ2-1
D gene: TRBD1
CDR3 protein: CASSSDRVYNEQFF
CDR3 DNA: TGCGCCAGCAGCTCGGACAGGGTCTACAATGAGCAGTTCTTC